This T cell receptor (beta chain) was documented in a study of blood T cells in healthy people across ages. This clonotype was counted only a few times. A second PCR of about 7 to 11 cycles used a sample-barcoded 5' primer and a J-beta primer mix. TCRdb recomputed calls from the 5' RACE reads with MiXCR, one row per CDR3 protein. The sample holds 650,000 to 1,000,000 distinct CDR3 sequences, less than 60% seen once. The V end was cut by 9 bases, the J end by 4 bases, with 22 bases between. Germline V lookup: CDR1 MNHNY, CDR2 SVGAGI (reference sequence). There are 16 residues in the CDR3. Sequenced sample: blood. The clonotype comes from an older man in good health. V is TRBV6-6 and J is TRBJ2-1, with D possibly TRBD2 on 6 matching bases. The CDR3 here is CASGDAGSGTYNEQFF. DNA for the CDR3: TGTGCCAGTGGGGATGCGGGGAGCGGTACTTACAATGAGCAGTTCTTC.